This T cell receptor beta chain was captured by sequencing in a study of blood T cells in healthy people across ages. A second PCR of roughly 6 to 12 cycles used a sample-barcoded 5' primer and a J-beta primer mix. Each sample yielded at least 3 million CDR3-containing paired-end reads. Each CDR3 protein is one row after TCRdb ran MiXCR on the 5' RACE reads. Of about 970,000 distinct CDR3 sequences listed, about 53% were seen once; the top ten hold 20% to 25%. General study points: Observed TCR beta diversity per million T cells went down as age went up. This fall followed a roughly linear course with age.

This clonotype was seen only a few times. Its matching antigen is unknown. Specimen: blood. The origin of this receptor is a woman aged 55-69 years in good health.

CDR3 sequence (DNA): TGTGCCAGCAGTACAAGCGCAATATCCTACGAGCAGTACTTC. This sequence encodes CASSTSAISYEQYF. The chain recombines TRBV7-2 with TRBJ2-7; D uncertain. CDR3 length: 14 residues. V lost 6 bases and J lost 1, with 13 bases in between. Germline V gene data show CDR1 as SGHTA and CDR2 as FQGNSA.